This is a list of T cell receptor beta chains from one sample in a study of blood T cell repertoires in COVID-19. The table came from immunoSEQ multiplex PCR; TCRdb's copy has only in-frame clones and leaves some out. Of 150,000 to 200,000 clones listed, roughly 80% were seen once; the top ten hold around 7%. The sequencing input was peripheral blood. These receptors were obtained from a woman in her forties with COVID-19, enrolled during active disease. CDR3s include the opening cysteine and the closing phenylalanine or tryptophan.

cdr3_length,v_call,cdr3_aa
12,TRBV14,CASSQGSGTKSF
15,TRBV28,CASSVAGGPVGEQFF
14,TRBV5-1,CASSLVIGTDEAFF
12,TRBV10-1,CASSDGLLGQYF
17,TRBV14,CASSKGGLTGSGEKLFF
19,TRBV11-3,CASSLDKWGDPSGANVLTF
13,TRBV10-3,CAISERQEETQYF
15,TRBV6-1,CASSEFGLLNSPLHF
15,TRBV27,CASSLGGRGNYGYTF
14,TRBV6-5,CASLQQGMNTEAFF
18,TRBV19,CASSVPPSSGGARGELFF
15,TRBV4-1,CASSQGPRLGSPLHF
15,TRBV7-9,CASSPGSLQKETQYF
14,TRBV27,CASSLGTAYNEQFF
14,TRBV2,CASSGGRGNQPQHF
12,TRBV7-2,CASRPTGYEQYF
15,TRBV5-8,CASSFGDPGGETQYF
14,TRBV28,CASRTRSGANVLTF
13,TRBV28,CAIPRGTGSGYTF
15,TRBV28,CASSTGQGLSDGYTF
14,TRBV5-4,CASSNSGLYNEQFF
13,TRBV9,CASSSGGTGELFF
14,TRBV7-7,CASSLGSDQETQYF
18,TRBV25-1,CASSEIGTGGHGNQPQHF
17,TRBV9,CASSVGGTSGSQETQYF
14,TRBV5-1,CASSFNFPRDEQYF
16,TRBV11-2,CASSLTSGGLNLEQFF
14,TRBV4-1,CASSPLAGEETQYF
21,TRBV3-1/TRBV3-2,CASSQRGPNRGPSSYNSPLHF
14,TRBV27,CASSSTGIPYEQYF
13,TRBV16,CASSLTGDSPLHF
16,TRBV28,CASSSAGTGGKNGYTF
15,TRBV28,CASSKKLSSYNEQFF
14,TRBV9,CASSPTGPDYGYTF
12,TRBV7-2,CASSTYTGELFF
16,TRBV2,CASSRTGTGVNNEQFF
16,TRBV27,CASSYKGRVGNTEAFF
16,TRBV19,CATLRRGADSNQPQHF
14,TRBV19,CASRTGSGYYGYTF
17,TRBV19,CASSFRTSGFSTDTQYF
13,TRBV29-1,CSVALSGSGEQFF
15,TRBV7-3,CASSQGGGPQETQYF
15,TRBV18,CASSPLAGGGYEQYF